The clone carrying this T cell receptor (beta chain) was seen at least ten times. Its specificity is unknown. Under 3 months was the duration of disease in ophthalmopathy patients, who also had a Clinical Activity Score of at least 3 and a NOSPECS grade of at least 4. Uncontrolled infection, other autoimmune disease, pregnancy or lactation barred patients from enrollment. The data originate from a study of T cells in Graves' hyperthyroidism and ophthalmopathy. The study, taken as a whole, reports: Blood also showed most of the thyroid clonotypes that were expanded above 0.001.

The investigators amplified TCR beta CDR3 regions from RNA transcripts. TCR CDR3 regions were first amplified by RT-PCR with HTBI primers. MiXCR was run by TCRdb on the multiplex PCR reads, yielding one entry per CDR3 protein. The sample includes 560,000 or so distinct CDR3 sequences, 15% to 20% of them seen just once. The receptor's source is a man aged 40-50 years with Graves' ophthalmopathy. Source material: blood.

The CDR3 coding sequence is TGTGCCAGCAGCTTACTCGGACAGAACACTGAAGCTTTCTTT. As protein: CASSLLGQNTEAFF. The chain uses TRBV7-8 and TRBJ1-1, with D perhaps TRBD1 (5 bases). The CDR3 totals 14 residues. CDR1 and CDR2 (germline): SGHVS, FQNEAQ. Deletions cut 2 bases from V and 1 base from J, with 8 bases between.